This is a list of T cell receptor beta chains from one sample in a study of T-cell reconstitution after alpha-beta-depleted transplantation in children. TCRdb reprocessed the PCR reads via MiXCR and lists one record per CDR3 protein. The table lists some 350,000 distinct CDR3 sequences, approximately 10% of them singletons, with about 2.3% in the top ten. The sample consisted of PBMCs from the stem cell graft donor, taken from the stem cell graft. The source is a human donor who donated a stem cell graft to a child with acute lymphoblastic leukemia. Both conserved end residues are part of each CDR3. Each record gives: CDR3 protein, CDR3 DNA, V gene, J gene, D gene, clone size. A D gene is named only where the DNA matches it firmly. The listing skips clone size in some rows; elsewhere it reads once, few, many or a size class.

CDR3 protein: CASSSRVSTNYGYTF; CDR3 DNA: TGTGCCAGCAGTAGCAGGGTTTCGACTAACTATGGCTACACCTTC; V gene: TRBV12-3/TRBV12-4; J gene: TRBJ1-2; D gene: NA; clone size: few
CDR3 protein: CASSQEVQGGETQYF; CDR3 DNA: TGCGCCAGCAGCCAAGAAGTACAGGGTGGAGAGACCCAGTACTTC; V gene: TRBV4-3; J gene: TRBJ2-5; D gene: NA; clone size: NA
CDR3 protein: CASSLGTTGGTEAFF; CDR3 DNA: TGTGCCAGCAGTTTGGGCACAACAGGGGGGACTGAAGCTTTCTTT; V gene: TRBV27; J gene: TRBJ1-1; D gene: TRBD1; clone size: few
CDR3 protein: CASSPRPGAAFF; CDR3 DNA: TGTGCCAGCAGCCCCCGTCCGGGGGCAGCTTTCTTT; V gene: TRBV12-3/TRBV12-4; J gene: TRBJ1-1; D gene: NA; clone size: NA
CDR3 protein: CASSSRSSVNEQFF; CDR3 DNA: TGCGCCAGCAGCAGTCGCTCTAGCGTCAATGAGCAGTTCTTC; V gene: TRBV5-1; J gene: TRBJ2-1; D gene: NA; clone size: NA
CDR3 protein: CASSNGQGGNNEQFF; CDR3 DNA: TGTGCCAGTAGTAATGGGCAGGGAGGGAACAATGAGCAGTTCTTC; V gene: TRBV19; J gene: TRBJ2-1; D gene: TRBD2; clone size: few
CDR3 protein: CASSPGGAREKTYEQYF; CDR3 DNA: TGCGCCAGCAGCCCTGGGGGCGCCAGGGAAAAGACCTACGAGCAGTACTTC; V gene: TRBV4-1; J gene: TRBJ2-7; D gene: NA; clone size: few
CDR3 protein: CASRDRDSYNEQFF; CDR3 DNA: TGTGCCAGCCGGGACAGGGACTCCTACAATGAGCAGTTCTTC; V gene: TRBV7-9; J gene: TRBJ2-1; D gene: TRBD1; clone size: many
CDR3 protein: CSAWPSGRASTDTQYF; CDR3 DNA: TGCAGTGCTTGGCCTAGCGGGAGGGCCAGCACAGATACGCAGTATTTT; V gene: TRBV20-1; J gene: TRBJ2-3; D gene: TRBD2; clone size: NA
CDR3 protein: CASSVQGPGELFF; CDR3 DNA: TGCGCCAGCAGCGTACAGGGTCCCGGGGAGCTGTTTTTT; V gene: TRBV5-1; J gene: TRBJ2-2; D gene: NA; clone size: NA
CDR3 protein: CASRASGDQETQYF; CDR3 DNA: TGTGCCAGCAGGGCAAGCGGGGATCAAGAGACCCAGTACTTC; V gene: TRBV4-2; J gene: TRBJ2-5; D gene: TRBD2; clone size: few
CDR3 protein: CASSFPGGNQPQHF; CDR3 DNA: TGTGCCAGCAGCTTCCCAGGGGGCAATCAGCCCCAGCATTTT; V gene: TRBV7-2; J gene: TRBJ1-5; D gene: NA; clone size: NA
CDR3 protein: CSAREPGHRVHNEQFF; CDR3 DNA: TGCAGTGCTAGAGAACCGGGACATCGGGTCCACAATGAGCAGTTCTTC; V gene: TRBV20-1; J gene: TRBJ2-1; D gene: NA; clone size: NA
CDR3 protein: CSARLIRDTQYF; CDR3 DNA: TGCAGTGCTAGGCTTATCCGGGATACGCAGTATTTT; V gene: TRBV20-1; J gene: TRBJ2-3; D gene: NA; clone size: NA
CDR3 protein: CASSFGTDSGNTIYF; CDR3 DNA: TGTGCCAGCAGCTTTGGGACGGACTCTGGAAACACCATATATTTT; V gene: TRBV9; J gene: TRBJ1-3; D gene: NA; clone size: NA
CDR3 protein: CASSSGLGGETQYF; CDR3 DNA: TGCGCCAGCAGCTCGGGACTGGGGGGAGAGACCCAGTACTTC; V gene: TRBV5-1; J gene: TRBJ2-5; D gene: NA; clone size: NA
CDR3 protein: CASAGGDINYGYTF; CDR3 DNA: TGTGCCAGCGCCGGAGGGGATATTAACTATGGCTACACCTTC; V gene: TRBV7-9; J gene: TRBJ1-2; D gene: NA; clone size: NA
CDR3 protein: CASSVGGYTEAFF; CDR3 DNA: TGTGCCAGCAGCGTAGGGGGGTACACTGAAGCTTTCTTT; V gene: TRBV9; J gene: TRBJ1-1; D gene: NA; clone size: many
CDR3 protein: CASSFDRGGEQYF; CDR3 DNA: TGTGCCAGCAGCTTTGACAGGGGGGGCGAGCAGTACTTC; V gene: TRBV7-3; J gene: TRBJ2-7; D gene: TRBD1; clone size: few
CDR3 protein: CASTSLEVGGADTQYF; CDR3 DNA: TGCGCCAGCACCTCGTTGGAAGTAGGAGGTGCAGATACGCAGTATTTT; V gene: TRBV5-1; J gene: TRBJ2-3; D gene: NA; clone size: NA
CDR3 protein: CASSLGSGSPSYNEQFF; CDR3 DNA: TGTGCCAGCAGCTTGGGTAGCGGGAGCCCCTCCTACAATGAGCAGTTCTTC; V gene: TRBV5-6; J gene: TRBJ2-1; D gene: TRBD2; clone size: many
CDR3 protein: CASLPGQGAFWTEAFF; CDR3 DNA: TGTGCCTCCCTACCGGGACAGGGGGCGTTTTGGACTGAAGCTTTCTTT; V gene: TRBV6-1; J gene: TRBJ1-1; D gene: TRBD1; clone size: many
CDR3 protein: CASSLTGLAAIQNEQFF; CDR3 DNA: TGCGCCAGCAGCTTGACAGGACTAGCGGCCATACAGAATGAGCAGTTCTTC; V gene: TRBV5-1; J gene: TRBJ2-1; D gene: TRBD2; clone size: few
CDR3 protein: CASSSQGAGQPQHF; CDR3 DNA: TGTGCCAGCAGTTCACAGGGGGCGGGTCAGCCCCAGCATTTT; V gene: TRBV27; J gene: TRBJ1-5; D gene: TRBD1; clone size: many
CDR3 protein: CASSYRMSGTVPYEQYF; CDR3 DNA: TGTGCCAGCAGTTACAGAATGTCCGGGACAGTTCCCTACGAGCAGTACTTC; V gene: TRBV6-2/TRBV6-3; J gene: TRBJ2-7; D gene: TRBD1; clone size: NA
CDR3 protein: CSARRLGDEQYF; CDR3 DNA: TGCAGTGCTAGACGGCTCGGAGACGAGCAGTACTTC; V gene: TRBV20-1; J gene: TRBJ2-7; D gene: NA; clone size: few
CDR3 protein: CATSTNPSTQYF; CDR3 DNA: TGTGCCACCAGTACGAACCCCAGTACGCAGTATTTT; V gene: TRBV15; J gene: TRBJ2-3; D gene: NA; clone size: many
CDR3 protein: CASSPQAASGTGGQFF; CDR3 DNA: TGTGCCAGCAGCCCACAAGCGGCTAGCGGGACTGGGGGGCAGTTCTTC; V gene: TRBV7-3; J gene: TRBJ2-1; D gene: TRBD2; clone size: few
CDR3 protein: CASSQEAGVNTQYF; CDR3 DNA: TGTGCCAGCAGCCAAGAAGCGGGAGTAAATACGCAGTATTTT; V gene: TRBV4-2; J gene: TRBJ2-3; D gene: TRBD2; clone size: NA
CDR3 protein: CASSGLKSSYEQYF; CDR3 DNA: TGTGCCAGCAGCGGCCTTAAGAGCTCCTACGAGCAGTACTTC; V gene: TRBV12-3/TRBV12-4; J gene: TRBJ2-7; D gene: NA; clone size: few
CDR3 protein: CASSLSLATPSNEQFF; CDR3 DNA: TGTGCCAGCAGTTTATCACTAGCCACCCCCAGCAATGAGCAGTTCTTC; V gene: TRBV12-3/TRBV12-4; J gene: TRBJ2-1; D gene: NA; clone size: few
CDR3 protein: CASSWARSNYGYTF; CDR3 DNA: TGCGCCAGCAGCTGGGCCAGATCGAACTATGGCTACACCTTC; V gene: TRBV5-1; J gene: TRBJ1-2; D gene: NA; clone size: NA
CDR3 protein: CASKTGASTDTQYF; CDR3 DNA: TGTGCCAGCAAAACGGGGGCTAGCACAGATACGCAGTATTTT; V gene: TRBV11-2; J gene: TRBJ2-3; D gene: NA; clone size: many
CDR3 protein: CASSLARGPNQPQHF; CDR3 DNA: TGTGCCAGCAGTTTGGCCAGGGGTCCCAATCAGCCCCAGCATTTT; V gene: TRBV27; J gene: TRBJ1-5; D gene: NA; clone size: few
CDR3 protein: CASSQRSGGDTQYF; CDR3 DNA: TGTGCCAGCAGCCAACGTAGTGGGGGGGATACGCAGTATTTT; V gene: TRBV12-3/TRBV12-4; J gene: TRBJ2-3; D gene: NA; clone size: NA
CDR3 protein: CSAEGRRLVNSYEQYF; CDR3 DNA: TGCAGTGCTGAAGGGAGACGACTAGTCAACTCCTACGAGCAGTACTTC; V gene: TRBV20-1; J gene: TRBJ2-7; D gene: NA; clone size: few
CDR3 protein: CASRPPGQGYNQPQHF; CDR3 DNA: TGTGCCAGCAGACCCCCGGGACAGGGTTACAATCAGCCCCAGCATTTT; V gene: TRBV27; J gene: TRBJ1-5; D gene: TRBD1; clone size: NA
CDR3 protein: CASSPREGQEPYEQYF; CDR3 DNA: TGTGCCAGCAGCCCGCGGGAAGGACAGGAGCCCTACGAGCAGTACTTC; V gene: TRBV7-2; J gene: TRBJ2-7; D gene: NA; clone size: NA
CDR3 protein: CAIRGGLAGVEQYF; CDR3 DNA: TGTGCCATCAGGGGGGGACTAGCGGGAGTCGAGCAGTACTTC; V gene: TRBV10-3; J gene: TRBJ2-7; D gene: TRBD2; clone size: once
CDR3 protein: CASSPGEGAPSGELFF; CDR3 DNA: TGCGCCAGCAGCCCCGGGGAGGGCGCACCGTCCGGGGAGCTGTTTTTT; V gene: TRBV5-1; J gene: TRBJ2-2; D gene: TRBD2; clone size: few
CDR3 protein: CASSLAPSGSAETQYF; CDR3 DNA: TGTGCCAGCAGCTTAGCCCCCTCCGGGAGCGCAGAGACCCAGTACTTC; V gene: TRBV7-9; J gene: TRBJ2-5; D gene: NA; clone size: NA